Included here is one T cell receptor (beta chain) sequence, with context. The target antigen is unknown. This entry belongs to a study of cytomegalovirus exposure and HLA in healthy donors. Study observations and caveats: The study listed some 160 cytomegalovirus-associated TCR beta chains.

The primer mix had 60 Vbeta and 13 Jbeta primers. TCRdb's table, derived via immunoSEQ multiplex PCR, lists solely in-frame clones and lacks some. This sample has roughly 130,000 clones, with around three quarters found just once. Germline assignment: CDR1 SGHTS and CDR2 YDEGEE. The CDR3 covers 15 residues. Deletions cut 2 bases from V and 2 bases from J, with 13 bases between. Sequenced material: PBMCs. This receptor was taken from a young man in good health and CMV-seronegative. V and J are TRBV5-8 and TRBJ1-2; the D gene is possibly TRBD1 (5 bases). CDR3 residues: CASSLTGYLNYGYTF. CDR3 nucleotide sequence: TGTGCCAGCAGCTTAACAGGATACTTAAACTATGGCTACACCTTC.